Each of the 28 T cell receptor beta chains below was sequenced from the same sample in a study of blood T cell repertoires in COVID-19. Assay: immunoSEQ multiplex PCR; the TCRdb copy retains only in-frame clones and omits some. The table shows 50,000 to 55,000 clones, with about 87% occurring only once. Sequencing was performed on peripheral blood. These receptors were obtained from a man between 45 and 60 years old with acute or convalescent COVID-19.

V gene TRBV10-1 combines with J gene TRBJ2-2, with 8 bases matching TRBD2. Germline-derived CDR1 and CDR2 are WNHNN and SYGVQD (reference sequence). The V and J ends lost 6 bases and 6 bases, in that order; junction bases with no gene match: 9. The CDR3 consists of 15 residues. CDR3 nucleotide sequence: TGCGCCAGCAGCGGGGCGGGAGGCCGATCCGGGGAGCTGTTTTTT. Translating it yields CASSGAGGRSGELFF.

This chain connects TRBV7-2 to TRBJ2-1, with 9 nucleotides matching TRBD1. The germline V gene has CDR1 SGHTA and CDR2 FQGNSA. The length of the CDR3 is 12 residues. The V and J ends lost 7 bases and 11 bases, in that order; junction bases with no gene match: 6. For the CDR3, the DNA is TGTGCCAGCACCCCGGACAGGGGCCAGCAGTTCTTC. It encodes CASTPDRGQQFF.

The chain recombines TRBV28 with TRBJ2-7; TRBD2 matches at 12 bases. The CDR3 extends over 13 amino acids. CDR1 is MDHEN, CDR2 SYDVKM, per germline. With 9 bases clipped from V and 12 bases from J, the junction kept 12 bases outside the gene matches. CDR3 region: CASGGTSGLRLYF. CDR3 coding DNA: TGTGCCAGTGGCGGGACTAGCGGGCTCCGGCTGTACTTC.

Here the CDR3 reads CASRGLAGAGELFF. CDR3 nucleotides: TGTGCCAGCAGGGGACTAGCGGGGGCCGGGGAGCTGTTTTTT. The chain employs TRBV7-2 and TRBJ2-2, with TRBD2 matching 14 bases. With V trimmed by 6 bases and J by 6 bases, 0 bases remained unmatched. In germline, CDR1 is SGHTA, CDR2 FQGNSA. This CDR3 spans 14 amino acids.

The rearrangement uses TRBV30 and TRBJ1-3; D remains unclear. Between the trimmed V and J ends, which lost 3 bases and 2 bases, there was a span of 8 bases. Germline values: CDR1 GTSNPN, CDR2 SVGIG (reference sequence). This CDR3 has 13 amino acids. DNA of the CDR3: TGTGCCTGGAGATATATAGCTGGAAACACCATATATTTT. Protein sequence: CAWRYIAGNTIYF. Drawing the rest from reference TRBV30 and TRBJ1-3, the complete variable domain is SQTIHQWPATLVQPVGSPLSLECTVEGTSNPNLYWYRQAAGRGLQLLFYSVGIGQISSEVPQNLSASRPQDRQFILSSKKLLLSDSGFYLCAWRYIAGNTIYFGEGSWLTVV.

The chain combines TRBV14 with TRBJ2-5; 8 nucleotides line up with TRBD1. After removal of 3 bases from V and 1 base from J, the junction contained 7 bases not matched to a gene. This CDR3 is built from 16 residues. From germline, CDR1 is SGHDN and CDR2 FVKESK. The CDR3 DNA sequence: TGTGCCAGCAGCCATGACAGGGGTTCATTCCAAGAGACCCAGTACTTC. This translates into CASSHDRGSFQETQYF.

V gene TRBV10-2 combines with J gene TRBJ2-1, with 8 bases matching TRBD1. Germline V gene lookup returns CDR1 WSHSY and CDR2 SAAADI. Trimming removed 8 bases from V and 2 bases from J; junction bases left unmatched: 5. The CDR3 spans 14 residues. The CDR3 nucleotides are TGCGCCAGCCGACAGGGGAATACCTACAATGAGCAGTTCTTC. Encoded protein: CASRQGNTYNEQFF.

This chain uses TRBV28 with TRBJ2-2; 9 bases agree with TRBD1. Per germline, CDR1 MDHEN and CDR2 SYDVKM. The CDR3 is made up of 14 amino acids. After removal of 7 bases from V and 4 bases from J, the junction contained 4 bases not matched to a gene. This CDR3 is CASNRQGVTGELFF. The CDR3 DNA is TGTGCCAGCAACCGACAGGGGGTCACCGGGGAGCTGTTTTTT. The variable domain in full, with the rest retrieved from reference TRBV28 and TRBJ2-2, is DVKVTQSSRYLVKRTGEKVFLECVQDMDHENMFWYRQDPGLGLRLIYFSYDVKMKEKGDIPEGYSVSREKKERFSLILESASTNQTSMYLCASNRQGVTGELFFGEGSRLTVL.

CDR3 in DNA: TGTGCCAGCAGCTTAGTGGCGGGTTTCTACGAGCAGTACTTC. Translated: CASSLVAGFYEQYF. The gene calls are TRBV11-2 and TRBJ2-7, with D maybe TRBD2 (5 bases). From germline, CDR1 is SGHAT and CDR2 FQNNGV. There are 14 residues in the CDR3. Trimming took off 1 base at V and 3 bases at J, with 10 bases between the two ends.

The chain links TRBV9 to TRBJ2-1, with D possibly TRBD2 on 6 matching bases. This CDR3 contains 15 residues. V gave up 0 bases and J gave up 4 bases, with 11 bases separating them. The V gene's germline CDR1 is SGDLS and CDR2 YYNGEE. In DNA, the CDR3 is TGTGCCAGCAGCGTAGCGGGGGAGTATTACAATGAGCAGTTCTTC. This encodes CASSVAGEYYNEQFF.

The DNA for the CDR3 is TGTGCCAGCAGCCCCCGGGACAGCCCTACCTACGAGCAGTACTTC. Translating gives CASSPRDSPTYEQYF. The J gene is TRBJ2-7, the V gene TRBV11-3; 7 bases match TRBD1. This CDR3 spans 15 amino acids. Germline V gene data show CDR1 as SGHNT and CDR2 as YENEEA. Germline trimming cut 5 bases from V and 2 bases from J; bases unmatched to any gene: 9. Full variable domain (outside the CDR3, taken from reference TRBV11-3 and TRBJ2-7): EAGVVQSPRYKIIEKKQPVAFWCNPISGHNTLYWYLQNLGQGPELLIRYENEEAVDDSQLPKDRFSAERLKGVDSTLKIQPAELGDSAVYLCASSPRDSPTYEQYFGPGTRLTVT.

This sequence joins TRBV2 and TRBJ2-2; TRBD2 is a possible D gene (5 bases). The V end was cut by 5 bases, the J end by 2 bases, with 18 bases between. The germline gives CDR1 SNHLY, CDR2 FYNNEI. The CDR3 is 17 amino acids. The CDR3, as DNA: TGTGCCAGCAGTCGCTCGGACTCTGCCTTTAACACCGGGGAGCTGTTTTTT. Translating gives CASSRSDSAFNTGELFF.

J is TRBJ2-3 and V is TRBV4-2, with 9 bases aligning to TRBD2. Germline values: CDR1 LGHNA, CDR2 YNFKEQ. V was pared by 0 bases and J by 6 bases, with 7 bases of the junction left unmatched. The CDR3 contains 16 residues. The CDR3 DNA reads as TGTGCCAGCAGCCAAGATGAGGCGGGGGGGCCCGATACGCAGTATTTT. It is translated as CASSQDEAGGPDTQYF.

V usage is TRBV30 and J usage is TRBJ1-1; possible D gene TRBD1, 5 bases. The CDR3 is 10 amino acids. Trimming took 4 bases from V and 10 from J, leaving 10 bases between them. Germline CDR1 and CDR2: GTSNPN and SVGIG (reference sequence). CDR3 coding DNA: TGTGCCTGGAAACCCCAGGGAGCTTTCTTT. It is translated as CAWKPQGAFF.

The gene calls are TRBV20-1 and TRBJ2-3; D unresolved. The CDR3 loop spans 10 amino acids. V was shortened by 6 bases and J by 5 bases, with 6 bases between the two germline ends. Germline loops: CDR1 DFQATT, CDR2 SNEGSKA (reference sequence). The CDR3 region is CSALRDTQYF. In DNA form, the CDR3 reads TGCAGTGCCCTAAGAGATACGCAGTATTTT.

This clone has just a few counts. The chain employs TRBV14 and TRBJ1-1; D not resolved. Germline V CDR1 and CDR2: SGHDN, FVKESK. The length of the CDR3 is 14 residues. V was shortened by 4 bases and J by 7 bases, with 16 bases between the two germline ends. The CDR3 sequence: CASSRRAGSVEAFF. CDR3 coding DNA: TGTGCCAGCAGCCGGAGGGCCGGGAGCGTTGAAGCTTTCTTT.

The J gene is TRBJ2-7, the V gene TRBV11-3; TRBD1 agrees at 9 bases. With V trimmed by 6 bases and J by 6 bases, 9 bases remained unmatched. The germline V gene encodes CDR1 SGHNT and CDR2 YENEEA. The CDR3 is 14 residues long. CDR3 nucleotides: TGTGCCAGCAGGCCGGGACAGGGTAAGGGCGAGCAGTACTTC. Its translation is CASRPGQGKGEQYF.

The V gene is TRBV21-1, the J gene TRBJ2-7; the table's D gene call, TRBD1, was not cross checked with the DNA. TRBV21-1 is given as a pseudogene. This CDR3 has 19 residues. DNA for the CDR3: TGTGCCAGCAGCAAAAATCACCCGGCGGACAGGGGCCGATCCTACGAGCAGTACTTC. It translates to CASSKNHPADRGRSYEQYF.

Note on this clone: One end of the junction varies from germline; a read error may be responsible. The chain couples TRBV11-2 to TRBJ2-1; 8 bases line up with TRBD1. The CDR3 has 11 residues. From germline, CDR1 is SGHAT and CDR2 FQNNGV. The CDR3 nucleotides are TGTGCCAGCAGCTTCGGACAGGGTGGGGTCTTC. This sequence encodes CASSFGQGGVF.

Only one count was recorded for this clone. The CDR3 coding sequence is TGTGCCAGCAGCAAGCGGGTGGACCGCTACGAGCAGTACTTC. Its translation is CASSKRVDRYEQYF. The genes are TRBV6-2 or TRBV6-3 and TRBJ2-7, with TRBD2 as a possible D gene (6 bases). CDR3 size: 14 residues. CDR1 and CDR2 (germline): MNHEY, SVGEGT. V was pared by 6 bases and J by 3 bases, with 15 bases between.

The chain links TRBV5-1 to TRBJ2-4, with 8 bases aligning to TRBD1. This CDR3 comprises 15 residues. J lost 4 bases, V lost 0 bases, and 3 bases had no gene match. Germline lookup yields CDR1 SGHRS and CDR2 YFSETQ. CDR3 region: CASSLGGTGKNIQYF. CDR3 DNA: TGCGCCAGCAGCTTGGGGGGGACAGGAAAAAACATTCAGTACTTC. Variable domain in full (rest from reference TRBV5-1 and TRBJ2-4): KAGVTQTPRYLIKTRGQQVTLSCSPISGHRSVSWYQQTPGQGLQFLFEYFSETQRNKGNFPGRFSGRQFSNSRSEMNVSTLELGDSALYLCASSLGGTGKNIQYFGAGTRLSVL.

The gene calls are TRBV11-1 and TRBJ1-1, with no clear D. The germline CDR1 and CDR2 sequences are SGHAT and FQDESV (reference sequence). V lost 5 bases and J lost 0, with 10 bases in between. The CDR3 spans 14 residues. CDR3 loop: CASSLDMMNTEAFF. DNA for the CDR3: TGTGCCAGCAGCCTTGACATGATGAACACTGAAGCTTTCTTT.

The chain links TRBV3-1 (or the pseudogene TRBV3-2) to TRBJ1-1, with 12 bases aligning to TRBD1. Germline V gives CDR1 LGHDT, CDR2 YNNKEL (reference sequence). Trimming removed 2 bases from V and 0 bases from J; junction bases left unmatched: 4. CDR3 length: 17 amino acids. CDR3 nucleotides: TGTGCCAGCAGCCAATGGGACAGGGGGCCGATGAACACTGAAGCTTTCTTT. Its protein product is CASSQWDRGPMNTEAFF.

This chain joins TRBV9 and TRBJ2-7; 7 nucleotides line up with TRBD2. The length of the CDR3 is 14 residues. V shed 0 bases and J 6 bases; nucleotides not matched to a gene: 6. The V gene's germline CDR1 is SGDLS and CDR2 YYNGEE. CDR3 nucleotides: TGTGCCAGCAGCGTAGGCGGGAGCCCCCTCGAGCAGTACTTC. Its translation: CASSVGGSPLEQYF. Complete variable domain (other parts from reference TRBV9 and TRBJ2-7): DSGVTQTPKHLITATGQRVTLRCSPRSGDLSVYWYQQSLDQGLQFLIQYYNGEERAKGNILERFSAQQFPDLHSELNLSSLELGDSALYFCASSVGGSPLEQYFGPGTRLTVT.

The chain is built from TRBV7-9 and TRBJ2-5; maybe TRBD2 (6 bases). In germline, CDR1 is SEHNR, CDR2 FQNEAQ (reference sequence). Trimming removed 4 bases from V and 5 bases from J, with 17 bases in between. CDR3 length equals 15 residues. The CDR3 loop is CASSSWGTLVETQYF. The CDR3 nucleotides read TGTGCCAGCAGCTCCTGGGGGACTCTCGTGGAGACCCAGTACTTC.

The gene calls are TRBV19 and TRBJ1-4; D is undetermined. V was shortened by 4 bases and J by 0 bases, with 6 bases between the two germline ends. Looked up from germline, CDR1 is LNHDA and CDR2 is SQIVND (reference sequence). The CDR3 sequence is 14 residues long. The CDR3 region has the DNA TGTGCCAGTAGTACCACAACAACTAATGAAAAACTGTTTTTT. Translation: CASSTTTTNEKLFF.

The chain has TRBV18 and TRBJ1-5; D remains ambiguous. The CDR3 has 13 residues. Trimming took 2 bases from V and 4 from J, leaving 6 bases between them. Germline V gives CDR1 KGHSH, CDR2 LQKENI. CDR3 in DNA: TGTGCCAGCTCACCAACAGAGAATCAGCCCCAGCATTTT. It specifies CASSPTENQPQHF.

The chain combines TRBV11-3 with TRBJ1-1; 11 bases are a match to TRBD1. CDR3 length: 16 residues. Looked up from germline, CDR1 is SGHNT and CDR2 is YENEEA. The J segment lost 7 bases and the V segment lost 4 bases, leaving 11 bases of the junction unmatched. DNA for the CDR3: TGTGCCAGCAGCTCCTCTCTGGGGACAGGGGGGATTGAAGCTTTCTTT. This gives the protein CASSSSLGTGGIEAFF.